Listed here are 30 T cell receptor beta chains from one sample, sequenced in a study of blood T cell repertoires in COVID-19. Some clones are missing from TCRdb's copy, which holds only in-frame ones; the method was immunoSEQ multiplex PCR. The profile shows about 310,000 clones, nearly 90% of them singletons. The source material was peripheral blood. The origin of the receptors is a woman between 40 and 50 years old with COVID-19, enrolled during active disease.

The chain is built from TRBV29-1 and TRBJ1-1; D gene unclear. This CDR3 spans 15 amino acids. V lost 4 bases, J lost 6 bases, and 21 bases lay in between. Per the germline V gene, CDR1 is SQVTM and CDR2 is ANQGSEA. The CDR3 DNA sequence: TGCAGCGTTGTAGTGGAGAGGGTGGCAATTGCTGAAGCTTTCTTT. It encodes CSVVVERVAIAEAFF.

The V gene is TRBV20-1, the J gene TRBJ2-1, with TRBD2 as a possible D gene (6 bases). Germline V gives CDR1 DFQATT, CDR2 SNEGSKA (reference sequence). This CDR3 spans 15 amino acids. V lost 3 bases to trimming and J lost 5 bases, with 17 bases between them. The CDR3, as DNA: TGCAGTGCTAGTCGATTGGCGGGGATAAACAATGAGCAGTTCTTC. Residues: CSASRLAGINNEQFF.

The chain carries TRBV28 and TRBJ1-1; no clear D. The ends were cut back, 6 bases at V and 7 bases at J, with 9 bases in the middle. This CDR3 contains 11 residues. Germline values: CDR1 MDHEN, CDR2 SYDVKM. The CDR3, as DNA: TGTGCCAGCAGCCAGGTGTATGAAGCTTTCTTT. Its protein product is CASSQVYEAFF.

The genes are TRBV27 and TRBJ2-1; 14 nucleotides align to TRBD2. V was clipped by 5 bases and J by 0 bases; unmatched bases: 6. Germline CDR1 reads MNHEY; CDR2 reads SMNVEV (reference sequence). This CDR3 is 18 amino acids long. The CDR3 loop is CASSTYGTSGGSYNEQFF. CDR3 sequence (DNA): TGTGCCAGCAGTACCTACGGGACTAGCGGGGGCTCCTACAATGAGCAGTTCTTC.

The rearrangement uses TRBV7-9 and TRBJ1-2; 7 positions agree with TRBD1. This CDR3 has 13 residues. J lost 11 bases, V lost 4 bases, and 10 bases had no gene match. Germline loops: CDR1 SEHNR, CDR2 FQNEAQ (reference sequence). DNA for the CDR3: TGTGCCAGCAGCTCAGACTCCGGGACAGAGTACACCTTC. Residues: CASSSDSGTEYTF.

This chain connects TRBV19 to TRBJ1-1, with D unresolved. CDR1 and CDR2 from the germline V gene are LNHDA and SQIVND (reference sequence). The V end was cut by 3 bases, the J end by 0 bases, with 5 bases between. The CDR3 has 13 residues. This CDR3 reads CASSIQLNTEAFF. The CDR3, as DNA: TGTGCCAGTAGTATCCAGTTGAACACTGAAGCTTTCTTT.

This chain links TRBV30 with TRBJ1-2; 7 bases align to TRBD1. Germline V CDR1 and CDR2: GTSNPN, SVGIG (reference sequence). The CDR3 is made up of 13 amino acids. J lost 8 bases, V lost 0 bases, and 6 bases had no gene match. CDR3: CAWSVKGAPGYTF. In DNA, the CDR3 is TGTGCCTGGAGTGTAAAGGGGGCGCCCGGCTACACCTTC.

The CDR3 protein is CASSLGLFNSPLHF. CDR3 bases: TGTGCCAGCAGCTTGGGGCTGTTTAATTCACCCCTCCACTTT. This chain joins TRBV5-6 and TRBJ1-6, with unresolved D. This CDR3 spans 14 amino acids. CDR1 SGHDT and CDR2 YYEEEE come from the germline V gene. V was trimmed by 0 bases and J by 6 bases, leaving 7 bases between them.

This sequence joins TRBV18 and TRBJ1-4; weak D call: TRBD1 (6 bases). The V gene lost 3 bases and the J gene lost 7 bases, with 15 bases spanning the gap. The germline V gene has CDR1 KGHSH and CDR2 LQKENI. The CDR3 consists of 15 residues. The CDR3 region is CASSPPTGIGEKLFF. DNA of the CDR3: TGTGCCAGCTCACCTCCCACAGGGATCGGTGAAAAACTGTTTTTT. The full variable domain, completed using reference TRBV18 and TRBJ1-4, is NAGVMQNPRHLVRRRGQEARLRCSPMKGHSHVYWYRQLPEEGLKFMVYLQKENIIDESGMPKERFSAEFPKEGPSILRIQQVVRGDSAAYFCASSPPTGIGEKLFFGSGTQLSVL.

The J gene is TRBJ1-6, the V gene TRBV6-2 or TRBV6-3; no clear D gene. The CDR3 extends over 16 amino acids. Germline V gives CDR1 MNHEY, CDR2 SVGEGT. V lost 2 bases, J lost 8 bases, and 16 bases lay in between. The CDR3 nucleotides read TGTGCCAGCAGTTACGGCCCGGGTAACCCCGATTCACCCCTCCACTTT. Its protein is CASSYGPGNPDSPLHF.

The chain couples TRBV7-2 to TRBJ1-2; TRBD1 matches 10 bases. The ends lost 5 bases at V and 3 bases at J; junction bases unmatched: 6. The CDR3 totals 15 residues. CDR1 SGHTA and CDR2 FQGNSA come from the germline V gene. The CDR3 bases are TGTGCCAGCAGCGCCGCCGGGACAGGGGACTATGGCTACACCTTC. It yields the protein CASSAAGTGDYGYTF.

This rearrangement joins TRBV14 to TRBJ2-1; 8 bases are a match to TRBD2. This CDR3 has 14 amino acids. Germline V gene data show CDR1 as SGHDN and CDR2 as FVKESK. The V and J ends lost 3 bases and 2 bases, in that order; junction bases with no gene match: 0. CDR3: CASSHGGAYNEQFF. In nucleotides, the CDR3 is TGTGCCAGCAGCCACGGGGGGGCCTACAATGAGCAGTTCTTC.

In nucleotides, the CDR3 is TGTGCCAGCTCACCACCTCGGCAGGGCTATAGGGCAGATACGCAGTATTTT. It yields the protein CASSPPRQGYRADTQYF. The genes are TRBV18 and TRBJ2-3; tentatively, D is TRBD1 (5 bases). The germline V gene has CDR1 KGHSH and CDR2 LQKENI. The CDR3 totals 17 residues. With 0 bases removed from V and 4 bases from J, the gap between germline ends came to 17 bases.

The chain is built from TRBV5-4 and TRBJ1-5, with D perhaps matching TRBD1 (5 bases). The CDR3 totals 14 residues. The germline V gene encodes CDR1 SGHNT and CDR2 YYREEE (reference sequence). Trimming removed 5 bases from V and 5 bases from J, with 14 bases in between. CDR3 protein: CASSLPGGDQPQHF. CDR3 nucleotide sequence: TGTGCCAGCAGTTTGCCCGGGGGAGATCAGCCCCAGCATTTT.

V gene TRBV4-3 combines with J gene TRBJ1-1; no firm D call. Trimming left V 0 bases short and J 1 base short, with 12 bases between. The CDR3 length is 16 residues. The V gene's germline CDR1 is LGHNA and CDR2 YSLEER. The CDR3 nucleotides read TGCGCCAGCAGCCAAGATTGGAACGAGGGGAACACTGAAGCTTTCTTT. The encoded protein is CASSQDWNEGNTEAFF.

The chain recombines TRBV3-1 (or the pseudogene TRBV3-2) with TRBJ1-5, with no clear D. Trimming took off 2 bases at V and 6 bases at J, with 5 bases between the two ends. The CDR3 extends over 12 amino acids. CDR1 and CDR2 from the germline V gene are LGHDT and YNNKEL (reference sequence). CDR3 sequence: CASSQNSQPQHF. The CDR3 nucleotides are TGTGCCAGCAGCCAAAATAGTCAGCCCCAGCATTTT.

A few counts support this clone. This chain joins TRBV12-3 or TRBV12-4 and TRBJ2-7; D is ambiguous. This CDR3 is 11 amino acids long. V dropped 5 bases and J dropped 5 bases, with 7 bases sitting between them. CDR3 region: CASSRRDEQYF. The DNA for the CDR3 is TGTGCCAGCAGTCGCCGGGACGAGCAGTACTTC.

The rearrangement links TRBV30 to TRBJ2-1; 9 bases match TRBD1. The CDR3 sequence is 16 residues long. Germline-derived CDR1 and CDR2 are GTSNPN and SVGIG (reference sequence). V lost 3 bases to trimming and J lost 1 base; unmatched junction nucleotides: 7. The CDR3 region is CAWSRTGGISYNEQFF. In DNA, the CDR3 is TGTGCCTGGAGCCGTACAGGGGGCATTTCCTACAATGAGCAGTTCTTC.

This clone was counted once. J is TRBJ2-1 and V is TRBV6-5; D is ambiguous. Trimming cost V 6 bases and J 4 bases, with 16 bases left between them. The length of the CDR3 is 15 residues. CDR1 and CDR2 from the germline V gene are MNHEY and SVGAGI. The CDR3 DNA reads TGTGCCAGCAGCCCCGACTCGCGAAGATACAATGAGCAGTTCTTC. The encoded protein is CASSPDSRRYNEQFF.

This clone was seen only once. V and J are TRBV6-2 or TRBV6-3 and TRBJ1-2, with 8 bases aligning to TRBD1. From germline, CDR1 is MNHEY and CDR2 SVGEGT. J gave up 8 bases and V 4 bases, and 6 bases lay outside the gene matches. This CDR3 spans 13 amino acids. The CDR3 protein is CASSSRTGKGYTF. Here the CDR3 DNA reads TGTGCCAGCAGTTCTCGGACAGGGAAGGGCTACACCTTC.

The rearrangement links TRBV3-1 (or the pseudogene TRBV3-2) to TRBJ2-5; 10 nucleotides align to TRBD1. Germline V gene data show CDR1 as LGHDT and CDR2 as YNNKEL (reference sequence). This CDR3 contains 15 residues. The V and J ends lost 8 bases and 3 bases, in that order; junction bases with no gene match: 9. The CDR3 spells CASAPTGQGKETQYF. The CDR3 bases are TGTGCCAGCGCTCCAACGGGACAGGGGAAAGAGACCCAGTACTTC.

There are a few counts of this clone. The chain has TRBV6-6 and TRBJ1-1; D is uncertain. V was trimmed by 8 bases and J by 2 bases, leaving 15 bases between them. CDR1 is MNHNY and CDR2 is SVGAGI in the germline V gene (reference sequence). The CDR3 has 14 residues. CDR3 region: CASAMRTGNTEAFF. In nucleotides, the CDR3 is TGTGCCAGCGCTATGCGGACGGGAAACACTGAAGCTTTCTTT.

The chain carries TRBV3-1 (or the pseudogene TRBV3-2) and TRBJ2-7; TRBD2 is a possible D gene (6 bases). With 0 bases removed from V and 2 bases from J, the gap between germline ends came to 14 bases. The germline CDR1 and CDR2 sequences are LGHDT and YNNKEL (reference sequence). The CDR3 extends over 16 amino acids. The CDR3 DNA sequence: TGTGCCAGCAGCCAAGATTCGGGGGTCCTTACCTACGAGCAGTACTTC. Translated, it gives CASSQDSGVLTYEQYF.

This rearrangement joins TRBV5-1 to TRBJ2-7; possibly TRBD1 for D (6 bases). Germline-derived CDR1 and CDR2 are SGHRS and YFSETQ. CDR3 length: 16 amino acids. Between the trimmed V and J ends, which lost 1 base and 0 bases, there was a span of 14 bases. The CDR3 DNA reads as TGCGCCAGCAGCTTGTCGTTCGGGACAAGCTCCTACGAGCAGTACTTC. Its translation is CASSLSFGTSSYEQYF.

The chain has TRBV5-6 and TRBJ2-1; the match to TRBD2 covers 9 bases. The J segment lost 8 bases and the V segment lost 4 bases, leaving 16 bases of the junction unmatched. The CDR3 extends over 17 amino acids. Germline V lookup: CDR1 SGHDT, CDR2 YYEEEE. This CDR3 is CASSLNRAGGPFYEQFF. For the CDR3, the DNA is TGTGCCAGCAGCCTAAATAGGGCGGGAGGGCCGTTCTATGAGCAGTTCTTC.

With respect to this clone: A read error may account for a junction end that differs from germline. The chain combines TRBV29-1 with TRBJ1-1, with unresolved D. In germline, CDR1 is SQVTM, CDR2 ANQGSEA. The CDR3 loop spans 8 amino acids. CDR3 nucleotides: TGCAGCGTTGAACCCTCCTCCTTT. This codes for CSVEPSSF.

The chain has TRBV3-1 (or the pseudogene TRBV3-2) and TRBJ2-3; the D gene is possibly TRBD2 (6 bases). This CDR3 comprises 17 residues. Germline-derived CDR1 and CDR2 are LGHDT and YNNKEL (reference sequence). The V and J ends lost 0 bases and 0 bases respectively, with 13 bases between them. The CDR3 is CASSQDLGGTSTDTQYF. DNA of the CDR3: TGTGCCAGCAGCCAAGATCTGGGCGGGACTAGCACAGATACGCAGTATTTT.

The chain employs TRBV18 and TRBJ1-5; possibly TRBD1 for D (6 bases). V lost 4 bases and J lost 5, with 15 bases in between. Looked up from germline, CDR1 is KGHSH and CDR2 is LQKENI. This CDR3 spans 15 amino acids. CDR3 sequence (DNA): TGTGCCAGCTCACGAGGAAGGGGGAAAGATCAGCCCCAGCATTTT. It codes for CASSRGRGKDQPQHF.

The chain has TRBV28 and TRBJ1-2, with 10 positions matching TRBD1. Germline V gene sequence: CDR1 MDHEN, CDR2 SYDVKM. CDR3 length: 14 amino acids. V gave up 7 bases and J gave up 5 bases; unmatched junction bases: 7. Here the CDR3 DNA reads TGTGCCAGCACTATTCCGGGACAGGGGTATGGCTACACCTTC. This translates into CASTIPGQGYGYTF.

The chain has TRBV19 and TRBJ1-1; D perhaps matches TRBD1 (6 bases). This CDR3 comprises 13 residues. Germline assignment: CDR1 LNHDA and CDR2 SQIVND (reference sequence). V was shortened by 1 base and J by 8 bases, with 11 bases between the two germline ends. The DNA of the CDR3 is TGTGCCAGTAGTATAGTGGCAGGGGCCGAAGCTTTCTTT. Translation gives CASSIVAGAEAFF.